The clone carrying this T cell receptor beta chain was seen repeatedly, ten times or more. Its antigen remains unknown. The data derive from a study of T cells in Graves' hyperthyroidism and ophthalmopathy. For the study at large: Peripheral blood draws took place at initial diagnosis, ahead of any treatment. Study-level points and caveats: Among clonotypes expanded in thyroid above 0.001, most were also found in blood.

The CDR3 is 17 residues long. After removal of 3 bases from V and 4 bases from J, the junction contained 10 bases not matched to a gene. Germline V gene lookup returns CDR1 MGHDK and CDR2 SYGVNS. Regions amplified from RNA transcripts were the TCR beta CDR3 regions. Carried out on the TCR CDR3, a first-round RT-PCR used the HTBI primer set. A single record per CDR3 protein comes from TCRdb applying MiXCR to the multiplex PCR reads. The repertoire holds hundreds of thousands of distinct CDR3 sequences, roughly 13% seen once, with roughly 8.3% in the top ten. V is TRBV25-1 and J is TRBJ2-1; 9 bases fit TRBD2. The TCR comes from a woman in her late teens or twenties with Graves' hyperthyroidism. What was sequenced was blood. CDR3 protein: CASSDLPGLARYNEQFF. DNA for the CDR3: TGTGCCAGCAGTGACCTACCGGGACTAGCAAGATACAATGAGCAGTTCTTC.